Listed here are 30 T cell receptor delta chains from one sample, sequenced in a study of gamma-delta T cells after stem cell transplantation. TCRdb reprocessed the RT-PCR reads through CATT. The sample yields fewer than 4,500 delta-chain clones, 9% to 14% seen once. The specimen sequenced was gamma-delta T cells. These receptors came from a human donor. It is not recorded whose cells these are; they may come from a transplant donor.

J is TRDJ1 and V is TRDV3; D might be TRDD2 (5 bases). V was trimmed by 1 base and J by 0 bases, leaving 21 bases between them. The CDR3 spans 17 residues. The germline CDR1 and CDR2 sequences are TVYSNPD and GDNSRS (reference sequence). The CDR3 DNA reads TGTGCCTTTACAAGTTTCCCTTCGGGGTGGTACACCGATAAACTCATCTTT. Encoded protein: CAFTSFPSGWYTDKLIF.

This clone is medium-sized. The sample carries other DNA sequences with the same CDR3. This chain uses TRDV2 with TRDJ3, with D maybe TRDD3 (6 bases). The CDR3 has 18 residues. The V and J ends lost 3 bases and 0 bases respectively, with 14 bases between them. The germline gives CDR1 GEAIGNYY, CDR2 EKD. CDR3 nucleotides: TGTGCCTGTGACGCTACTGGGAGAAGCTCCTGGGACACCCGACAGATGTTTTTC. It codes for CACDATGRSSWDTRQMFF.

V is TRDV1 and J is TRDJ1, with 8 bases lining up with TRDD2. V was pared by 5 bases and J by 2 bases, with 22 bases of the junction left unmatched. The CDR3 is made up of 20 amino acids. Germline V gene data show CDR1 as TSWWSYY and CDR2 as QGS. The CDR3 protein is CALGTPFLSFTPGGTDKLIF. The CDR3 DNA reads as TGTGCTCTTGGGACACCCTTCCTATCGTTTACTCCGGGGGGAACCGATAAACTCATCTTT.

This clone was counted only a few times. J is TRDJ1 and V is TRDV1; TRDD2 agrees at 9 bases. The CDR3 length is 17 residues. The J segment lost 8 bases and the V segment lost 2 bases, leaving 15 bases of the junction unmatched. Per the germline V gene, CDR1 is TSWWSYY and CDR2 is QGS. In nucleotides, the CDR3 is TGTGCTCTTGGGGAATGTTGTACCTTCCTACCGAGCCAAAAACTCATCTTT. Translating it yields CALGECCTFLPSQKLIF.

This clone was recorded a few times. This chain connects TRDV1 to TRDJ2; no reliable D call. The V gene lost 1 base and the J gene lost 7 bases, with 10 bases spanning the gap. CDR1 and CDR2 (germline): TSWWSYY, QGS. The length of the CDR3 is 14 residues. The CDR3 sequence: CALGERGPRAQLFF. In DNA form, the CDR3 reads TGTGCTCTTGGGGAACGGGGCCCAAGAGCACAACTCTTCTTT.

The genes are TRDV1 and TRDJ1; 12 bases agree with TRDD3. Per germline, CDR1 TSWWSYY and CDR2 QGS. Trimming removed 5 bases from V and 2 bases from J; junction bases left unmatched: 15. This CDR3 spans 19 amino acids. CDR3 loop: CALGKAFDTGGYWTDKLIF. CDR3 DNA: TGTGCTCTTGGGAAGGCCTTCGATACTGGGGGATACTGGACCGATAAACTCATCTTT.

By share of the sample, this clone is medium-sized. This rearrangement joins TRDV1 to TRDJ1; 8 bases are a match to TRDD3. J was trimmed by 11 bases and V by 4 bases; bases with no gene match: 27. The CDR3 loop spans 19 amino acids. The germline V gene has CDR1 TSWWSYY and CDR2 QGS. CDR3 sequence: CALGACPHLYTGGPGGLIF. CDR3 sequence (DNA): TGTGCTCTTGGGGCCTGCCCTCACCTCTATACTGGGGGCCCCGGGGGGCTCATCTTT.

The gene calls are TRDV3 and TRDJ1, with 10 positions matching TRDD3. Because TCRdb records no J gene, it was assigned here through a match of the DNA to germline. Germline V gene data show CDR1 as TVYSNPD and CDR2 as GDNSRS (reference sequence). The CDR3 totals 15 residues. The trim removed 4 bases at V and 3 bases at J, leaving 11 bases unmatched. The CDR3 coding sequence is TGTGCCTGTACTTGCCACTGGGGGATGGCCGATAAACTCATCTTT. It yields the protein CACTCHWGMADKLIF.

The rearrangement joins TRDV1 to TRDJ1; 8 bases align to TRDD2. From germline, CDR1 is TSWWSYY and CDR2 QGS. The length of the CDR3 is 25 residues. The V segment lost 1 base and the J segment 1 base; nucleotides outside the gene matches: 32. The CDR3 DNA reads TGTGCTCTTGGGGAACAATGGTCGTACTTCCTACAAGTGGTGGGGACCCAGCCCACCACCGATAAACTCATCTTT. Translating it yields CALGEQWSYFLQVVGTQPTTDKLIF.

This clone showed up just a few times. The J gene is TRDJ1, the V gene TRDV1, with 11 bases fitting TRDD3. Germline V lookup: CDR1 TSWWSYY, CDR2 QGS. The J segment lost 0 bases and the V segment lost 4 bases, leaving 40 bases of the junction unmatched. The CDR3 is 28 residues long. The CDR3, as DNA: TGTGCTCTTGGGGTAGTCCTTCCCCCCCATTTGCCCCATTTGGATGGGGGATACGCCGATAAGTACACCGATAAACTCATCTTT. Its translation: CALGVVLPPHLPHLDGGYADKYTDKLIF.

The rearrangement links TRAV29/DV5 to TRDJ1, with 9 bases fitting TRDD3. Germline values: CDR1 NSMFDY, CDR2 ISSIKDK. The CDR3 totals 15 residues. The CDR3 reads CASSFSGGYTDKLIF. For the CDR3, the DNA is TGTGCCTCTTCCTTCTCTGGGGGATACACCGATAAACTCATCTTT.

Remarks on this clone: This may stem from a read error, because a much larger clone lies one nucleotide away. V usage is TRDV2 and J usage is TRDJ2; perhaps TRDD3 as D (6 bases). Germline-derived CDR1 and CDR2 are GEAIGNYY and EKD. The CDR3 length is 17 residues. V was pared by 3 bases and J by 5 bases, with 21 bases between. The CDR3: CACDAVEVLGPTAQLFF. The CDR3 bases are TGTGCCTGTGACGCTGTAGAAGTACTGGGCCCCACAGCACAACTCTTCTTT.

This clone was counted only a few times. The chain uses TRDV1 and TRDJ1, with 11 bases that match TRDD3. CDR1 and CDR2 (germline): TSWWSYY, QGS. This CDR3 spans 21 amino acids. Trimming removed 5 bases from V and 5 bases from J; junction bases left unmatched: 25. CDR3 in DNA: TGTGCTCTTGGGACATTCCTAAGTCAACTGGGGGATAAGTGGCTTTGGGATAAACTCATCTTT. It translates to CALGTFLSQLGDKWLWDKLIF.

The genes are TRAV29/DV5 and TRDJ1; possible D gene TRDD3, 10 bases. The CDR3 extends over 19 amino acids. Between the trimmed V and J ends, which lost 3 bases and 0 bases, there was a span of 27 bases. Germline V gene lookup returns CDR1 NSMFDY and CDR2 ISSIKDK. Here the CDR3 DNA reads TGTGCAGCAACCTTCCTTCCTACGGGTACTGGGGGATACACCGATAAACTCATCTTT. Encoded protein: CAATFLPTGTGGYTDKLIF.

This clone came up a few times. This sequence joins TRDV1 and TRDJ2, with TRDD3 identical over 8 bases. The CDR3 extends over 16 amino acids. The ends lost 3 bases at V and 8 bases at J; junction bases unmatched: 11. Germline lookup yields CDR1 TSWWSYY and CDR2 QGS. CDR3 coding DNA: TGTGCTCTTGGGGACCCCCTATCGAACTGGGGGGCACAACTCTTCTTT. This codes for CALGDPLSNWGAQLFF.

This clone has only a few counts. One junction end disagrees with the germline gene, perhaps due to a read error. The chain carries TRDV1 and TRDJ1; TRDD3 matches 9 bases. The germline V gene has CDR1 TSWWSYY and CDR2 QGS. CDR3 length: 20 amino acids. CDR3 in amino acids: CALGELYFVRWGMYPDKPIF. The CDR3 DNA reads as TGTGCTCTTGGGGAACTTTACTTCGTACGCTGGGGGATGTATCCCGATAAACCCATCTTT.

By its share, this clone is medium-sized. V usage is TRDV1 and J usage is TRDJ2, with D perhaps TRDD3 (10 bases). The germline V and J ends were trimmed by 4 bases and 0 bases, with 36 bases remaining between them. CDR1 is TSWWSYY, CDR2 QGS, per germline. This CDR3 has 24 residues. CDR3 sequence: CALGVRPSYDHTGGFEALTAQLFF. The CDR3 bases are TGTGCTCTTGGGGTACGGCCTTCCTACGACCATACTGGGGGATTTGAGGCTTTGACAGCACAACTCTTCTTT.

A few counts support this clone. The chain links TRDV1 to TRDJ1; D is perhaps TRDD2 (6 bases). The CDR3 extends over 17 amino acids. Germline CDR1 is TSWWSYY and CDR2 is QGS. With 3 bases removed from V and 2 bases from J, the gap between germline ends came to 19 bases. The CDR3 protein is CALGEPYPSGGTDKLIF. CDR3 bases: TGTGCTCTTGGGGAGCCTTACCCTTCCGGAGGGACCGATAAACTCATCTTT.

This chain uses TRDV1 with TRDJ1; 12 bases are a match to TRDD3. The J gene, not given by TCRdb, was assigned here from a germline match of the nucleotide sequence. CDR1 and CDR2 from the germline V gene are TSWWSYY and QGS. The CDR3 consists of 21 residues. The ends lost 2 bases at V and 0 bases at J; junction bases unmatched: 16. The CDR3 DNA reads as TGTGCTCTTGGGGAATTCACGATACTGGGGGATACACGATTTTACACCGATAAACTCATCTTT. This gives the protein CALGEFTILGDTRFYTDKLIF.

CDR3 region: CAFNLGPGYADLCSWDTRQMFF. CDR3 in DNA: TGTGCCTTTAATCTCGGGCCAGGATACGCCGATCTCTGCTCCTGGGACACCCGACAGATGTTTTTC. V is TRDV3 and J is TRDJ3; 7 bases fit TRDD3. Here the J gene came from matching the DNA to germline, since TCRdb omits it. Germline values: CDR1 TVYSNPD, CDR2 GDNSRS (reference sequence). The CDR3 sequence is 22 residues long. V trimming: 1 base; J trimming: 0 bases; junction bases outside the gene matches: 21.

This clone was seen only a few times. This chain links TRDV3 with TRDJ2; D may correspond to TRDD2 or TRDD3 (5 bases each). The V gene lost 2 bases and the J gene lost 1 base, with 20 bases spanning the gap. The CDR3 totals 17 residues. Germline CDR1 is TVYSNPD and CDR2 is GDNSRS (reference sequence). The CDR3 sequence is CAFAGGAFVGLTAQLFF. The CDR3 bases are TGTGCCTTTGCGGGGGGGGCCTTCGTGGGTTTGACAGCACAACTCTTCTTT.

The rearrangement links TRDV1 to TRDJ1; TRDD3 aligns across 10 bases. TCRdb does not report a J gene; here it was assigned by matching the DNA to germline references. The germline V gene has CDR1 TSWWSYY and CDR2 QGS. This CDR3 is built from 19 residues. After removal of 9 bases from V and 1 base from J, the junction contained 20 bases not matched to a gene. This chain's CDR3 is CALHPIPTRGIRATDKLIF. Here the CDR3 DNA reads TGTGCTCTCCACCCTATACCAACCAGGGGGATACGGGCCACCGATAAACTCATCTTT.

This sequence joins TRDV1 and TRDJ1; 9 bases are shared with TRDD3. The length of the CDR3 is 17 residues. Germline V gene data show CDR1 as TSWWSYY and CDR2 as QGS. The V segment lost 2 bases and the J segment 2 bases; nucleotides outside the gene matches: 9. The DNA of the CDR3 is TGTGCTCTTGGGGAATTCTCTCGGCTGGGGGATACCGATAAACTCATCTTT. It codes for CALGEFSRLGDTDKLIF.

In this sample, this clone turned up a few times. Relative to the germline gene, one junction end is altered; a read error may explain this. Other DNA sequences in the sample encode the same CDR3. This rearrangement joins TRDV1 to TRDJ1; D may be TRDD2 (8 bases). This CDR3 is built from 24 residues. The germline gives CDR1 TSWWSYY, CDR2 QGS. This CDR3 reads CALGAHRPLPTQGQGGSEADKLIF. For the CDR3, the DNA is TGTGCTCTGGGGGCACACCGTCCTCTTCCTACTCAAGGACAGGGGGGATCCGAAGCCGATAAACTCATCTTT.

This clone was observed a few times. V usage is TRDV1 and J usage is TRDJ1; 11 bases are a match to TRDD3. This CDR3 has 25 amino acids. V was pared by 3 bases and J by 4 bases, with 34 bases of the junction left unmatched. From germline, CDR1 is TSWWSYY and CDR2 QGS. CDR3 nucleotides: TGTGCTCTTGGGGAGCTTTCGTACTGGGGGATATCCCTACGCGATGGGGTACAAGAATGCGATAAACTCATCTTT. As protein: CALGELSYWGISLRDGVQECDKLIF.

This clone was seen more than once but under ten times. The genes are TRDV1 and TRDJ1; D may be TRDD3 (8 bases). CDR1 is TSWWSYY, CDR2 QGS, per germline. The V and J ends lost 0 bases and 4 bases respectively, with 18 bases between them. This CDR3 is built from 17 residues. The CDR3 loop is CALGELLPGGHGDKLIF. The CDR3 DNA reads TGTGCTCTTGGGGAACTCCTTCCTGGGGGACACGGCGATAAACTCATCTTT.

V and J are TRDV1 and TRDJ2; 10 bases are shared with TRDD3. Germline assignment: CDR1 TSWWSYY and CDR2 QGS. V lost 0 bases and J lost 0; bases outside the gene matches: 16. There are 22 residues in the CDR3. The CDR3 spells CALGELRPLGDYRRPLTAQLFF. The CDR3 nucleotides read TGTGCTCTTGGGGAACTACGGCCACTGGGGGATTACCGGCGTCCTTTGACAGCACAACTCTTCTTT.

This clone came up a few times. This chain's CDR3 is CALGELSLLGDKSSWDTRQMFF. The CDR3 DNA follows: TGTGCTCTTGGGGAACTAAGCCTTTTGGGGGACAAAAGCTCCTGGGACACCCGACAGATGTTTTTC. The V gene is TRDV1, the J gene TRDJ3, with 7 nucleotides matching TRDD3. The CDR3 loop spans 22 amino acids. The trim removed 0 bases at V and 0 bases at J, leaving 14 bases unmatched. From germline, CDR1 is TSWWSYY and CDR2 QGS.

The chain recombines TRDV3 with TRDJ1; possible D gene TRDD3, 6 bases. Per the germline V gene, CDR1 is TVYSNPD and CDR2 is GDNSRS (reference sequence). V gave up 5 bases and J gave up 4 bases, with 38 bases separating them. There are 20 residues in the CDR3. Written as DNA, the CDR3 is TGTGCCCCTGGACCGGGTGGATTCGCCGGTAAAGGGGGAATCCTCGATAAACTCATCTTT. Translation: CAPGPGGFAGKGGILDKLIF.

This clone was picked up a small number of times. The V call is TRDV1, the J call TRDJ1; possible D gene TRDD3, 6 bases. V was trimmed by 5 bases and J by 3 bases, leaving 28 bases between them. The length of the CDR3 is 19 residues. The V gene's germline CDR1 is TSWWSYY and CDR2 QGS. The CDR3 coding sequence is TGTGCTCTTGGGCCCCCGGATATAGGGGATGAGATGGGCGCCGATAAACTCATCTTT. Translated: CALGPPDIGDEMGADKLIF.